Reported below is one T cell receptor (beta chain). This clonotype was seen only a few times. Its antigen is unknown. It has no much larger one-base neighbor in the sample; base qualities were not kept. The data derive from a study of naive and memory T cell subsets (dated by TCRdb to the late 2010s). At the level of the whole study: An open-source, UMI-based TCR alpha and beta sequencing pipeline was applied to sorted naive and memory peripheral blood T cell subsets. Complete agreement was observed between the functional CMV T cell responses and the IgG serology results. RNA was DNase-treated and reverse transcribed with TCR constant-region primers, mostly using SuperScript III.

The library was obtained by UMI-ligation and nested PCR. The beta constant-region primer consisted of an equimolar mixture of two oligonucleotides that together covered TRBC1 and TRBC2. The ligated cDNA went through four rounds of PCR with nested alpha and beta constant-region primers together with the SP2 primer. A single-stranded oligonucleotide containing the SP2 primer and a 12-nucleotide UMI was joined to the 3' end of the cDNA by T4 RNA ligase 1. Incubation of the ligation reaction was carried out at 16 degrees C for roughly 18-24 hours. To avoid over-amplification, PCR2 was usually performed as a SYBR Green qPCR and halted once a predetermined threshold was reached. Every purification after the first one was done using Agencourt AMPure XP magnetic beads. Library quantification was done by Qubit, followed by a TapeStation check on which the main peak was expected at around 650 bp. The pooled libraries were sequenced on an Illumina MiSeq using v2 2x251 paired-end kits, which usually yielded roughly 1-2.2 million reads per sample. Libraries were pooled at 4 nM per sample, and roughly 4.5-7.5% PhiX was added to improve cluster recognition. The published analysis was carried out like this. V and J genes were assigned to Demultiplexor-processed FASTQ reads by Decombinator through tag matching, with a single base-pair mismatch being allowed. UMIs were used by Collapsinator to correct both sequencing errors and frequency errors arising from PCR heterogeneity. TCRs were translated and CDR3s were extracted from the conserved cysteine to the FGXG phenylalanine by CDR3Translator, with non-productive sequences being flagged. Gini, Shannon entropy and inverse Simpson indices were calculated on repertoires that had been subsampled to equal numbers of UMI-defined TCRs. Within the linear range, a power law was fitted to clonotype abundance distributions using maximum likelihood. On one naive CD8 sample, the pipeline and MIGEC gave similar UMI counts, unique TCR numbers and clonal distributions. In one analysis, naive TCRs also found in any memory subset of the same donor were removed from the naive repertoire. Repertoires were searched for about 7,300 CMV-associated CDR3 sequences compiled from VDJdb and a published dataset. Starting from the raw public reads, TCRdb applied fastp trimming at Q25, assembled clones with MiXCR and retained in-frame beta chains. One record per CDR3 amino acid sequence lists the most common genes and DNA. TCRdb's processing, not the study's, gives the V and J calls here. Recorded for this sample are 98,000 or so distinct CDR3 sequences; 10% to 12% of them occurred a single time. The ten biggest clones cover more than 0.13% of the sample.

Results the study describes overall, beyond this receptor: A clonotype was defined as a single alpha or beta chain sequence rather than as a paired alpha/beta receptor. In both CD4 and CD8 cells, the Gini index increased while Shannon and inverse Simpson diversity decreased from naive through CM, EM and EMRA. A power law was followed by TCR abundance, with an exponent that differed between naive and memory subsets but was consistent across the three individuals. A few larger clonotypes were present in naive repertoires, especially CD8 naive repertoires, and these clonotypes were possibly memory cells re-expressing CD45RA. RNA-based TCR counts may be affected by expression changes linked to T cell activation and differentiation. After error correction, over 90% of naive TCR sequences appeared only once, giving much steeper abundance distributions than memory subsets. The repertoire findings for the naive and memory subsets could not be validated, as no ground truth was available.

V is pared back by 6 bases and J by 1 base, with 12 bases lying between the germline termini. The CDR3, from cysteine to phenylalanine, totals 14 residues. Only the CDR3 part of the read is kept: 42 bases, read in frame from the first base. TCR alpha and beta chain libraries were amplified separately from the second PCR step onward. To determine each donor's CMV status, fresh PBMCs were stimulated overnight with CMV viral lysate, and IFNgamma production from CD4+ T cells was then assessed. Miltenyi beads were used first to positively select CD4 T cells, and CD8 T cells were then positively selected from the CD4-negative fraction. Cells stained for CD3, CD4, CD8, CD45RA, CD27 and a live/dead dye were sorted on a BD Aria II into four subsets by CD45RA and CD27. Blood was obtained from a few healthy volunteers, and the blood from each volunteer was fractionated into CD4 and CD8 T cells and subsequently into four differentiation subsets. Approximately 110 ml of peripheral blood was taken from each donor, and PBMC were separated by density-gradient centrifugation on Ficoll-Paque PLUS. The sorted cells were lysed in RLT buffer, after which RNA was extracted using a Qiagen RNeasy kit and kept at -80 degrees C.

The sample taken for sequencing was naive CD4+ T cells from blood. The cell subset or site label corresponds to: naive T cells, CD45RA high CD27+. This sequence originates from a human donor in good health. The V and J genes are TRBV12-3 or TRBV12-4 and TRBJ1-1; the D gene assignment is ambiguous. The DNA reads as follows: TGTGCCAGCAGCTTCGGTCTATCGAACACTGAAGCTTTCTTT. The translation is CASSFGLSNTEAFF.